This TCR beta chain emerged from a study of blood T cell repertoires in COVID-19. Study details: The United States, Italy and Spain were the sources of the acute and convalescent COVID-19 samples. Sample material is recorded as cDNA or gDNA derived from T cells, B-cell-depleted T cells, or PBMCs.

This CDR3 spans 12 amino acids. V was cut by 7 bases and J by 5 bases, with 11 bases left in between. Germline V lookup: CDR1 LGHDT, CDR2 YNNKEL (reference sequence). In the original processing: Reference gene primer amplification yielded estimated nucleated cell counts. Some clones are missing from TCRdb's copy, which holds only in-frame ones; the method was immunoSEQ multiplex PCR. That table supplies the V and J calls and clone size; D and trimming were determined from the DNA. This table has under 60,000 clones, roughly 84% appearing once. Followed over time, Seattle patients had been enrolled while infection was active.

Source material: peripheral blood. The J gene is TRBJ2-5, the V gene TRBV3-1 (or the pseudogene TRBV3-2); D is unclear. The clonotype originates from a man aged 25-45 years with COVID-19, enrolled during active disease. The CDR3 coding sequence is TGTGCCAGCACCAATACCCGGGAGACCCAGTACTTC. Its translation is CASTNTRETQYF.